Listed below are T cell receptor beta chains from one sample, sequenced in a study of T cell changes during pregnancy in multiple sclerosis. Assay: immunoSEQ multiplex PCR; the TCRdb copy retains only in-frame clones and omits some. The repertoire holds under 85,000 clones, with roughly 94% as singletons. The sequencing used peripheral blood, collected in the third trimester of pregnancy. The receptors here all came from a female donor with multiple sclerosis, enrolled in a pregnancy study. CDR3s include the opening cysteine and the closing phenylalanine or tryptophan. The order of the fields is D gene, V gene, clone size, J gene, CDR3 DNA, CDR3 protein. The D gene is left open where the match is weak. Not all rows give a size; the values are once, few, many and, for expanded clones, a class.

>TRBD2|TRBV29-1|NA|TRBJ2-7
TGCAGCGTTGCCGGGGGGGGGTCCTCCTACGAGCAGTACTTC
CSVAGGGSSYEQYF
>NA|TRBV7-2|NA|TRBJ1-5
TGTGCCAGCAGCACGCGGGGCAATCAGCCCCAGCATTTT
CASSTRGNQPQHF
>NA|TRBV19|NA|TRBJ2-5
TGTGCCAGTAGTTCCCAGGGGACCCAGTACTTC
CASSSQGTQYF
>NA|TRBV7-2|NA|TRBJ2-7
TGTGCCAGCAGCTTAGCAGGGGCCCTCGACGAGCAGTACTTC
CASSLAGALDEQYF
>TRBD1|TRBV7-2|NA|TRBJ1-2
TGTGCCAGCAGCCCCAGGGGGCGCTTTATTGGCTACACCTTC
CASSPRGRFIGYTF
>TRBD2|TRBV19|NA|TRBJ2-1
TGTGCCAGTAGTTCCCTACTAGCGGGGGTTTACAATGAGCAGTTCTTC
CASSSLLAGVYNEQFF
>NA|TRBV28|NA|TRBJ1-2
TGTGCCAGCAGTTTGGGAGGGGGAGTACGTTATGGCTACACCTTC
CASSLGGGVRYGYTF
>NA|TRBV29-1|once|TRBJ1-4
TGCAGCGTTGAACAGGGGAGTAATGAAAAACTGTTTTTT
CSVEQGSNEKLFF
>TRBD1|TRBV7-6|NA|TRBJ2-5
TGTGCCAGCAGCCCGACAGGGGCTAGGGAGACCCAGTACTTC
CASSPTGARETQYF
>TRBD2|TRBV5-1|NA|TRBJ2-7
TGCGCCAGCAGCTCCAGCGGGGGGAGATCCTACGAGCAGTACTTC
CASSSSGGRSYEQYF
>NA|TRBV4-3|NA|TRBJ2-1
TGCGCCAGCAGCCGCGGGGTCAGCTCCTACAATGAGCAGTTCTTC
CASSRGVSSYNEQFF
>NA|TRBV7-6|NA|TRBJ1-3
TGTGCCAGCAGCCTCAGGGAGGGTGGAAACACCATATATTTT
CASSLREGGNTIYF
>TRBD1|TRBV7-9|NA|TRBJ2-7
TGTGCCAGCATCGTGCCGGGGACAGGGGCCGAGCAGTACTTC
CASIVPGTGAEQYF
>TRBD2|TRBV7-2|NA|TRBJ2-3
TGTGCCAGCAGCTTAGGACTAGCGGGGGGGCCGCGGACAGATACGCAGTATTTT
CASSLGLAGGPRTDTQYF
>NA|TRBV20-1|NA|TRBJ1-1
TGCAGTGCTAGGACAGAGACTGAAGCTTTCTTT
CSARTETEAFF
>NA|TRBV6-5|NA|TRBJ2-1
TGTGCCAGCAGTCGAGACAGGCCCTCCTACAATGAGCAGTTCTTC
CASSRDRPSYNEQFF
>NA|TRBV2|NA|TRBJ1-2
TGTGCCAGCAGTACAACTAACTATGGCTACACCTTC
CASSTTNYGYTF
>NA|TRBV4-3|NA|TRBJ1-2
TGCGCCAGCAGCCAAGATCTGACGGACTCTAACTATGGCTACACCTTC
CASSQDLTDSNYGYTF
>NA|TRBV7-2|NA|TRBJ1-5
TGTGCCAGCAGCCCGATTCCGAGTTTACTGGAGCCCCAGCATTTT
CASSPIPSLLEPQHF
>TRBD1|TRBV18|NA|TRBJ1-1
TGTGCCAGCTCACCAGCCGGGACAGGGCACTACACTGAAGCTTTCTTT
CASSPAGTGHYTEAFF
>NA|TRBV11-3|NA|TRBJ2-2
TGTGCCAGCAGCTTCGTCCTGAGCCCGAACACCGGGGAGCTGTTTTTT
CASSFVLSPNTGELFF
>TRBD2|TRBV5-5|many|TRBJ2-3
TGTGCCAGCAGCGATGGGACTACAGACACAGATACGCAGTATTTT
CASSDGTTDTDTQYF
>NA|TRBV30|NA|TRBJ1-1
TGTGCCTGGAGTGAGGGGCGCTCTGAAGCTTTCTTT
CAWSEGRSEAFF
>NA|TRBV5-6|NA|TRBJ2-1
TGTGCCAGCAGCTTGGCGTTGAATGAGCAGTTCTTC
CASSLALNEQFF
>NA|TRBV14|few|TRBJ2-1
TGTGCCAGCAGCCAAGAGAGGAAGGTGAACAATGAGCAGTTCTTC
CASSQERKVNNEQFF
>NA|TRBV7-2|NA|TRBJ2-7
TGTGCCAGCAGCTTAGGACAGAGTTCCGAGCAGTACTTC
CASSLGQSSEQYF
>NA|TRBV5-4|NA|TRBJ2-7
TGTGCCAGCAGCTTGAGGGGCGTCCCCCACGAGCAGTACTTC
CASSLRGVPHEQYF
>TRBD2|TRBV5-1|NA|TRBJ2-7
TGCGCCAGCAGTGGACTAGCGGGGGGGGGCTCCTACGAGCAGTACTTC
CASSGLAGGGSYEQYF
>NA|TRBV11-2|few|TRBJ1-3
TGTGCCAGCAGGGTAACAGGCTCTGGAAACACCATATATTTT
CASRVTGSGNTIYF
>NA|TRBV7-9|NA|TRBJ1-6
TGTGCCAGCGGAGTCGGGGGGAATTCACCCCTCCACTTT
CASGVGGNSPLHF
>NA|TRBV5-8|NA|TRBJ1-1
TGTGCCAGCAGCTTGGACAGGAACACTGAAGCTTTCTTT
CASSLDRNTEAFF
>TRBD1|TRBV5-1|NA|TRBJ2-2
TGCGCCAGCAGCTTGGGACAGGGGAACACCGGGGAGCTGTTTTTT
CASSLGQGNTGELFF
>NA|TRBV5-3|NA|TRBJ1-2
TGTGCCAGACCGACCGAGGGCCGGTCTAATGGCTACACCTTC
CARPTEGRSNGYTF
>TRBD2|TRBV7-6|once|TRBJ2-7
TGTGCCAGCAGCCCGCGGGAGTCGCCCCACTCCTACGAGCAGTACTTC
CASSPRESPHSYEQYF
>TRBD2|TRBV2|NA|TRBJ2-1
TGTGCCAGCCTTGGTTTTAGCGGGGGGGTAAACAATGAGCAGTTCTTC
CASLGFSGGVNNEQFF
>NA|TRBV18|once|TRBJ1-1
TGTGCCAGCTCAAATCTCGGGGGCACTGAAGCTTTCTTT
CASSNLGGTEAFF
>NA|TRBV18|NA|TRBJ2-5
TGTGCCAGCTCATCGACTTACAGGGCGGGTCAAGAGACCCAGTACTTC
CASSSTYRAGQETQYF
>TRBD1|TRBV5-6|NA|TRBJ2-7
TGTGCCAGCAGCCGACAGGGGACCTACGAGCAGTACTTC
CASSRQGTYEQYF
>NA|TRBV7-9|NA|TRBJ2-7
TGTGCCAGCAGCTCCTCGGGATTCAACTACGAGCAGTACTTC
CASSSSGFNYEQYF
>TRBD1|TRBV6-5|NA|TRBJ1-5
TGTGCCAGCGCTGCAGGGGGCTGGCAGCCCCAGCATTTT
CASAAGGWQPQHF
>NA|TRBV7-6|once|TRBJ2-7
TGTGCCAGCAGCTTCCCCCCAGGTAACGAGCAGTACTTC
CASSFPPGNEQYF
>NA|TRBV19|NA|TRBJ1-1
TGTGCCAGTAGTGGTAGGGCAGGGGACACTGAAGCTTTCTTT
CASSGRAGDTEAFF
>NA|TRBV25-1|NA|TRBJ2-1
TGTGCCAGCAGTCCCTACCAGGCGTCACCTTCGTTCTTC
CASSPYQASPSFF
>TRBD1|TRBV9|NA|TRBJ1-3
TGTGCCAGCAGCGTAGGGGACAGGGCTTTAGGAAACACCATATATTTT
CASSVGDRALGNTIYF
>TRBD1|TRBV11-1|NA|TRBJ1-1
TGTGCCAGCAGCCCGCGGGACAGCGCTGAAGCTTTCTTT
CASSPRDSAEAFF
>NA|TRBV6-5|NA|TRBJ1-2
TGTGCCAGCAGTCAAGGACACGTATATGGCTACACCTTC
CASSQGHVYGYTF